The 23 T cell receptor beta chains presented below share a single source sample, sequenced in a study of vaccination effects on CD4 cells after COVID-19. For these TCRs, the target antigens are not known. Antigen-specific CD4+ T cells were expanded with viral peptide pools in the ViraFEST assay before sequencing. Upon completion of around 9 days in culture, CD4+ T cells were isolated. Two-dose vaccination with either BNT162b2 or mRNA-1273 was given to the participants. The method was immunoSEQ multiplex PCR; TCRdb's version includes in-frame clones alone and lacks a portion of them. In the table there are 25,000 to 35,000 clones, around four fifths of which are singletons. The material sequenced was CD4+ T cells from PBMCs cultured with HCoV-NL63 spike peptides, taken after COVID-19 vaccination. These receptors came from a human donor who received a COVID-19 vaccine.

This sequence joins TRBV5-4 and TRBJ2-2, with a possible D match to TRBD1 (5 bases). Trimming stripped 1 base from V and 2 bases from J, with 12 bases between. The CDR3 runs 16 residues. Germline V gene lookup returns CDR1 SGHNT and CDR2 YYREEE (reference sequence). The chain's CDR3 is CASSLSWTINTGELFF. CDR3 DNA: TGTGCCAGCAGCTTGTCCTGGACAATCAACACCGGGGAGCTGTTTTTT.

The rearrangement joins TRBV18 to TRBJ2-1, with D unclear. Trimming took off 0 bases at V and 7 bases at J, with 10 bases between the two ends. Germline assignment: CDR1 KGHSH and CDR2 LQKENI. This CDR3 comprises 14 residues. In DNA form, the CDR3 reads TGTGCCAGCTCACCACCTAATAAGGTTAATGAGCAGTTCTTC. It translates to CASSPPNKVNEQFF.

CDR3 region: CASSQDPTGRVNYGYTF. The CDR3 nucleotides are TGCGCCAGCAGCCAAGATCCGACAGGGCGGGTTAACTATGGCTACACCTTC. J is TRBJ1-2 and V is TRBV4-1, with 7 bases aligning to TRBD1. Germline CDR1 MGHRA, CDR2 YSYEKL. This CDR3 is built from 17 residues. V shed 0 bases, J shed 1 base, and the junction held 8 bases outside the gene matches.

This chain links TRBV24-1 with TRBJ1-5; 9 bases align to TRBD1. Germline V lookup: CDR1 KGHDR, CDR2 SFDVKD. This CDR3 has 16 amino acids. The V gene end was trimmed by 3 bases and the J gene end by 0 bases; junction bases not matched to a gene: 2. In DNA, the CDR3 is TGTGCCACCAGTGATACGACAGGGGGTAGCAATCAGCCCCAGCATTTT. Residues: CATSDTTGGSNQPQHF.

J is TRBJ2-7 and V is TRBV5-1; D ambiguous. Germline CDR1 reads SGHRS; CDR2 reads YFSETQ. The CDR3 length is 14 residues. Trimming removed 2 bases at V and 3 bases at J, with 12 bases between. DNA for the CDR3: TGCGCCAGCAGCTTAACCGGAGCGAACTACGAGCAGTACTTC. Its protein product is CASSLTGANYEQYF.

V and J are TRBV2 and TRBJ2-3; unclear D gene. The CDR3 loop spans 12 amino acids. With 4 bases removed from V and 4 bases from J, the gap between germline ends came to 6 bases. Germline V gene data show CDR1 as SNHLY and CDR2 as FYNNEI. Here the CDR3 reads CASSGDPDTQYF. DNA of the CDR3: TGTGCCAGCAGTGGCGACCCAGATACGCAGTATTTT.

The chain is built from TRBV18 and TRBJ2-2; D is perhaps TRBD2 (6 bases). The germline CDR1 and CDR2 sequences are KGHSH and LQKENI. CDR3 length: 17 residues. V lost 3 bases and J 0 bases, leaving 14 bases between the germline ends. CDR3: CASSPSGRGTNTGELFF. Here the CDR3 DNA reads TGTGCCAGCTCACCCAGCGGTCGGGGGACGAACACCGGGGAGCTGTTTTTT.

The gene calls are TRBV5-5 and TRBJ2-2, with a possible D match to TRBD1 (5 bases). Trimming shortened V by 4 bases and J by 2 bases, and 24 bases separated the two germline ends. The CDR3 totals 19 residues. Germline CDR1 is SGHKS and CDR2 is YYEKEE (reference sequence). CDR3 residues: CASSIDKPAAGHNTGELFF. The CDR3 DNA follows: TGTGCCAGCAGCATAGACAAGCCGGCGGCCGGACATAACACCGGGGAGCTGTTTTTT. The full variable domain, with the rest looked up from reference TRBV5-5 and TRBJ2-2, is DAGVTQSPTHLIKTRGQQVTLRCSPISGHKSVSWYQQVLGQGPQFIFQYYEKEERGRGNFPDRFSARQFPNYSSELNVNALLLGDSALYLCASSIDKPAAGHNTGELFFGEGSRLTVL.

The CDR3 here is CASSDSGVYGYTF. Written as DNA, the CDR3 is TGTGCCAGCAGTGACTCGGGAGTCTATGGCTACACCTTC. The chain recombines TRBV6-4 with TRBJ1-2; D call uncertain. This CDR3 spans 13 amino acids. The ends were cut back, 0 bases at V and 4 bases at J, with 6 bases in the middle. The germline CDR1 and CDR2 sequences are MRHNA and SNTAGT.

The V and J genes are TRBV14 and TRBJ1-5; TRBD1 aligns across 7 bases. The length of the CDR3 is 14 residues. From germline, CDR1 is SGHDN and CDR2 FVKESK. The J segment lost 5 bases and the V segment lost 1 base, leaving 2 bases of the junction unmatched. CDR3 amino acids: CASSQGQGDQPQHF. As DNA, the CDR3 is TGTGCCAGCAGCCAAGGACAGGGTGATCAGCCCCAGCATTTT. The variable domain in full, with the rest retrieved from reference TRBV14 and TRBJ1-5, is EAGVTQFPSHSVIEKGQTVTLRCDPISGHDNLYWYRRVMGKEIKFLLHFVKESKQDESGMPNNRFLAERTGGTYSTLKVQPAELEDSGVYFCASSQGQGDQPQHFGDGTRLSIL.

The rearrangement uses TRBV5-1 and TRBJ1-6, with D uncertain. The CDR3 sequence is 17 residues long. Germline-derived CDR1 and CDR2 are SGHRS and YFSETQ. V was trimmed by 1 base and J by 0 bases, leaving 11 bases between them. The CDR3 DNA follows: TGCGCCAGCAGCTTGAGCAGCTTAAGCTCCTATAATTCACCCCTCCACTTT. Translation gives CASSLSSLSSYNSPLHF.

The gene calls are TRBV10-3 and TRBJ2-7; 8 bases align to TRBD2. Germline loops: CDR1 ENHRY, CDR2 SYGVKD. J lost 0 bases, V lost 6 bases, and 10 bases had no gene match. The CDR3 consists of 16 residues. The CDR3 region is CAISERLARSSYEQYF. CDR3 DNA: TGTGCCATCAGCGAACGACTAGCGCGAAGCTCCTACGAGCAGTACTTC.

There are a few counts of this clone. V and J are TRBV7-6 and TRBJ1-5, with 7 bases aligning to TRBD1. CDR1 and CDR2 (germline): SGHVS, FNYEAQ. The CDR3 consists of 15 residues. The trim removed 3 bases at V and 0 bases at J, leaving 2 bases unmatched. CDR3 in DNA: TGTGCCAGCAGCTTGACAGGGAATAGCAATCAGCCCCAGCATTTT. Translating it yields CASSLTGNSNQPQHF.

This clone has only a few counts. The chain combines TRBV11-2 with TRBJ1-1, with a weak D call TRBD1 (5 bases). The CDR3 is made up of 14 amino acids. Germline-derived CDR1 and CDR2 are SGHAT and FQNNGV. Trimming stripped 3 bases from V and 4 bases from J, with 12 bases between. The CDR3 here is CASSLQGLSTEAFF. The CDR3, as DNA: TGTGCCAGCAGCTTGCAGGGATTGAGCACTGAAGCTTTCTTT.

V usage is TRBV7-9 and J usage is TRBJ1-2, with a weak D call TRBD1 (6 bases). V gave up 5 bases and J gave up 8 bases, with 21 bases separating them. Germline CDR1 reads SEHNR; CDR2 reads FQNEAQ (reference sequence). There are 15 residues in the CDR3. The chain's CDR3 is CASSPIVGGTGGYTF. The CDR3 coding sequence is TGTGCCAGCAGCCCCATCGTAGGGGGGACCGGGGGCTACACCTTC.

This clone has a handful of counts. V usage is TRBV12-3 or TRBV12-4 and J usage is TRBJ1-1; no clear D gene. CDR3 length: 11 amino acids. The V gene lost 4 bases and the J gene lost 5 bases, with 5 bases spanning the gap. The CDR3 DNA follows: TGTGCCAGCAGTTCTTTTACTGAAGCTTTCTTT. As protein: CASSSFTEAFF.

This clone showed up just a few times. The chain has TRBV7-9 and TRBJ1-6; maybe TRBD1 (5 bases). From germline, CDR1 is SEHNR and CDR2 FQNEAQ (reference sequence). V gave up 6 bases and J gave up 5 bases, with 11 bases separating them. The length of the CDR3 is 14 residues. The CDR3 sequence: CASRTAQNNSPLHF. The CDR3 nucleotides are TGTGCCAGCAGGACAGCCCAGAATAATTCACCCCTCCACTTT.

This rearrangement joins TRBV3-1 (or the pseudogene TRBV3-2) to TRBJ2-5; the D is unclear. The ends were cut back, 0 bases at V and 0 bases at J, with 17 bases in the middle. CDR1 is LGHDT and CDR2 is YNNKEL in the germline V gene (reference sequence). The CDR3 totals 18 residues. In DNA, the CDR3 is TGTGCCAGCAGCCAAGAATCTTCGCTGGGTTGGTACCAAGAGACCCAGTACTTC. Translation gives CASSQESSLGWYQETQYF.

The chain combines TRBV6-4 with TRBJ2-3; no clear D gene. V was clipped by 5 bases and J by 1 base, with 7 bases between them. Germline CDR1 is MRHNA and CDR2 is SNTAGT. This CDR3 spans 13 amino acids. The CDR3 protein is CASSPFRTDTQYF. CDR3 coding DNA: TGTGCCAGCAGTCCCTTCCGCACAGATACGCAGTATTTT.

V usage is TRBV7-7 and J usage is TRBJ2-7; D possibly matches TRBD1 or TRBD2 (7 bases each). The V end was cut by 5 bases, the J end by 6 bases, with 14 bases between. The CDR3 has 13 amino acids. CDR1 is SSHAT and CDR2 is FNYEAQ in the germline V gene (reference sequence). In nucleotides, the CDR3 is TGTGCCAGCAGCCAGGGGGGGGGTAGCGAGCAGTACTTC. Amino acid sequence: CASSQGGGSEQYF.

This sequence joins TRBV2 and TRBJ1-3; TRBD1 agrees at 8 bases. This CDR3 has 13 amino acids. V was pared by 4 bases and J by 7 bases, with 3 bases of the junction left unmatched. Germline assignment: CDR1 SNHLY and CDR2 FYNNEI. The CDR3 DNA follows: TGTGCCAGCAGTGCGCAGGGGGCGAACACCATATATTTT. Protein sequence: CASSAQGANTIYF.

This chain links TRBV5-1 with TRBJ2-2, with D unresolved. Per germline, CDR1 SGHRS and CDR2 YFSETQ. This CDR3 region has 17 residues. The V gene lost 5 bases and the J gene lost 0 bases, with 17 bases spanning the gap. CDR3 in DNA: TGCGCCAGCAGGCTCCTCGCGGAAATCGCGAACACCGGGGAGCTGTTTTTT. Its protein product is CASRLLAEIANTGELFF.

CDR3 in DNA: TGCGCCAGCAGGCTAGCGGGAGTTGATGAGCAGTTCTTC. The encoded protein is CASRLAGVDEQFF. The gene calls are TRBV10-2 and TRBJ2-1; 10 bases match TRBD2. CDR3 length: 13 residues. The germline V gene encodes CDR1 WSHSY and CDR2 SAAADI. Losses at the gene ends were 6 bases for V and 8 bases for J; bases not matched to a gene: 4.